Here is one T cell receptor beta chain with its context. Its antigen remains unknown. The record originates from a study of OX40 agonist ivuxolimab in advanced cancers. Study-wide findings and caveats: Normalized expansion of T-cell clones was also low for some nonresponders.

V gave up 2 bases and J gave up 3 bases, with 12 bases separating them. This CDR3 comprises 15 residues. CDR1 and CDR2 (germline): SEHNR, FQNEAQ (reference sequence). Assay used: immunoSEQ multiplex PCR; TCRdb lists only in-frame clones, some missing. The sample includes some 25,000 clones, 73% of them seen just once. V is TRBV7-9 and J is TRBJ2-3; maybe TRBD1 (5 bases). The specimen was CD4+ or CD8+ T cells sorted from blood, collected in a trial of the OX40 agonist ivuxolimab. This receptor was obtained from an adult with an advanced solid tumor such as melanoma, head and neck, liver or kidney cancer. In nucleotides, the CDR3 is TGTGCCAGCAGCTTATCAGGGCTCAGTACAGATACGCAGTATTTT. Protein sequence: CASSLSGLSTDTQYF.